This T cell receptor (beta chain) was observed in a study of human T cells and chemical hapten exposure. Time point in this sample: pre-sensitization, week 0. Treatment described: therapeutic diphenylcyclopropenone sensitization with weekly scalp DPC. Patches went on only after blood had been drawn each time. With respect to this clonotype: No antigen is known for it.

This CDR3 spans 13 amino acids. CDR1 is SEHNR and CDR2 is FQNEAQ in the germline V gene (reference sequence). Trimming took 3 bases from V and 0 from J, leaving 5 bases between them. Library preparation tagged each individual cDNA molecule with a unique molecular identifier. Each CDR3 protein gets one entry after TCRdb re-called the RACE reads with MiXCR. This table holds 85,000 to 100,000 distinct CDR3 sequences, 10% to 14% found once. Study observations and caveats: Compared with pre-sensitization or healthy control sets, expanded TCRs clustered more.

The chain joins TRBV7-9 to TRBJ1-1; D is unresolved. The receptor's source is a woman aged 55 to 70 with alopecia areata. Some clones in this sample may be carry-over from other donors' samples. Material: whole blood, obtained in connection with sensitization to the hapten diphenylcyclopropenone (DPC). CDR3 protein: CASSFVMNTEAFF. In nucleotides, the CDR3 is TGTGCCAGCAGCTTTGTTATGAACACTGAAGCTTTCTTT.